The 20 T cell receptor beta chains reported below all come from one sample, sequenced in a study of blood T cells in healthy people across ages. Then a second PCR, running about 6 to 12 cycles, was carried out with a sample-barcoded 5' primer and a J-beta primer mix. MiXCR was run by TCRdb on the 5' RACE reads, yielding one entry per CDR3 protein. Of roughly 1.5 million distinct CDR3 sequences in the sample, 35% to 45% were seen once. The sample was blood. The receptors shown here come from a woman younger than 30 in good health.

This rearrangement joins TRBV9 to TRBJ1-2, with 7 bases that match TRBD1. The CDR3 sequence is 14 residues long. Trimming cost V 0 bases and J 4 bases; bases outside gene matches: 3. CDR1 SGDLS and CDR2 YYNGEE come from the germline V gene. The CDR3 loop reads CASSVGGTAYGYTF. The CDR3 coding sequence is TGTGCCAGCAGCGTAGGGGGGACAGCCTATGGCTACACCTTC.

The V and J genes are TRBV6-2 or TRBV6-3 and TRBJ1-5, with D possibly being TRBD1 (6 bases). CDR1 is MNHEY, CDR2 SVGEGT, per germline. Trimming pared 6 bases from V and 11 bases from J, leaving 23 bases between. The CDR3 is 15 amino acids. CDR3 loop: CASSRNGGSSGAQHF. CDR3 DNA sequence: TGTGCCAGCAGCCGTAACGGGGGCAGCTCCGGGGCCCAGCATTTT.

This clonotype was seen a few times. The chain is built from TRBV7-2 and TRBJ2-3; TRBD2 aligns across 10 bases. The CDR3 is 15 residues long. V was clipped by 4 bases and J by 4 bases; unmatched bases: 5. Germline CDR1 reads SGHTA; CDR2 reads FQGNSA. In DNA, the CDR3 is TGTGCCAGCAGCTCAGAAGCGGGGGGGGCAGATACGCAGTATTTT. It encodes CASSSEAGGADTQYF.

V is TRBV20-1 and J is TRBJ2-1; 11 nucleotides match TRBD1. The ends lost 2 bases at V and 8 bases at J; junction bases unmatched: 8. This CDR3 contains 15 residues. Germline V gives CDR1 DFQATT, CDR2 SNEGSKA (reference sequence). In DNA, the CDR3 is TGCAGTGCTAGACTCGGACAGGGGGCAGCGGATGAGCAGTTCTTC. As protein: CSARLGQGAADEQFF.

V and J are TRBV12-5 and TRBJ1-1; 7 nucleotides match TRBD1. The CDR3 loop spans 17 amino acids. Unmatched junction bases numbered 8, after V lost 0 bases and J lost 1 base. Germline-derived CDR1 and CDR2 are LGHNT and FRNRAP. Here the CDR3 reads CASGLVLDRASNTEAFF. In DNA form, the CDR3 reads TGTGCTAGTGGTTTGGTCTTAGACAGGGCATCGAACACTGAAGCTTTCTTT. Looking up the rest from reference TRBV12-5 and TRBJ1-1 gives the full variable domain: DARVTQTPRHKVTEMGQEVTMRCQPILGHNTVFWYRQTMMQGLELLAYFRNRAPLDDSGMPKDRFSAEMPDATLATLKIQPSEPRDSAVYFCASGLVLDRASNTEAFFGQGTRLTVV.

This clonotype was seen a few times. The chain employs TRBV20-1 and TRBJ2-1; D unclear. Trimming took off 3 bases at V and 7 bases at J, with 7 bases between the two ends. This CDR3 region has 11 residues. Germline V gene sequence: CDR1 DFQATT, CDR2 SNEGSKA (reference sequence). CDR3 loop: CSASKVNEQFF. DNA of the CDR3: TGCAGTGCTAGTAAGGTTAATGAGCAGTTCTTC.

The chain uses TRBV5-1 and TRBJ2-1; D could derive from TRBD1 or TRBD2 (7 bases each). Germline V CDR1 and CDR2: SGHRS, YFSETQ. CDR3 size: 13 residues. Trimming removed 2 bases at V and 8 bases at J, with 11 bases between. CDR3 in DNA: TGCGCCAGCAGCTTACAGGGGAGGGATGAGCAGTTCTTC. Amino acids: CASSLQGRDEQFF.

The rearrangement joins TRBV9 to TRBJ2-5; 9 nucleotides line up with TRBD1. Trimming took 0 bases from V and 1 from J; bases not matched to a gene: 10. The CDR3 is 18 amino acids. CDR1 is SGDLS and CDR2 is YYNGEE in the germline V gene. The CDR3 sequence is CASSVGSTGGRTQETQYF. In DNA form, the CDR3 reads TGTGCCAGCAGCGTAGGGTCGACAGGGGGTAGAACCCAAGAGACCCAGTACTTC. The full variable domain, its missing parts supplied by reference TRBV9 and TRBJ2-5, is DSGVTQTPKHLITATGQRVTLRCSPRSGDLSVYWYQQSLDQGLQFLIQYYNGEERAKGNILERFSAQQFPDLHSELNLSSLELGDSALYFCASSVGSTGGRTQETQYFGPGTRLLVL.

This chain connects TRBV28 to TRBJ1-5; TRBD1 matches at 8 bases. The CDR3 totals 17 residues. Germline assignment: CDR1 MDHEN and CDR2 SYDVKM. V was pared by 6 bases and J by 2 bases, with 12 bases of the junction left unmatched. The CDR3, as DNA: TGTGCCAGCAGGCCAAAAGGGACAGGCAAGGGCAATCAGCCCCAGCATTTT. Protein: CASRPKGTGKGNQPQHF. The full variable domain, completed using reference TRBV28 and TRBJ1-5, is DVKVTQSSRYLVKRTGEKVFLECVQDMDHENMFWYRQDPGLGLRLIYFSYDVKMKEKGDIPEGYSVSREKKERFSLILESASTNQTSMYLCASRPKGTGKGNQPQHFGDGTRLSIL.

The rearrangement joins TRBV7-2 to TRBJ1-1, with D possibly being TRBD1 (5 bases). The ends were cut back, 2 bases at V and 4 bases at J, with 14 bases in the middle. This CDR3 has 15 residues. CDR1 is SGHTA, CDR2 FQGNSA, per germline. The CDR3 DNA reads TGTGCCAGCAGCTTATCTTCAGGGTCCGGCACTGAAGCTTTCTTT. This codes for CASSLSSGSGTEAFF.

V is TRBV6-1 and J is TRBJ2-7, with D perhaps TRBD1 (5 bases). Trimming stripped 5 bases from V and 2 bases from J, with 13 bases between. Germline assignment: CDR1 MNHNS and CDR2 SASEGT. CDR3 length equals 14 residues. CDR3 DNA: TGTGCCAGCAGTCGACAGTGGAAAACCTACGAGCAGTACTTC. It specifies CASSRQWKTYEQYF.

The gene calls are TRBV18 and TRBJ2-3; D perhaps matches TRBD1 (6 bases). The germline V gene has CDR1 KGHSH and CDR2 LQKENI. Trimming shortened V by 3 bases and J by 0 bases, and 10 bases separated the two germline ends. The CDR3 sequence is 15 residues long. The CDR3 protein is CASSPGAASTDTQYF. The CDR3 nucleotides read TGTGCCAGCTCACCGGGGGCAGCTAGCACAGATACGCAGTATTTT. Full variable domain (missing parts from reference TRBV18 and TRBJ2-3): NAGVMQNPRHLVRRRGQEARLRCSPMKGHSHVYWYRQLPEEGLKFMVYLQKENIIDESGMPKERFSAEFPKEGPSILRIQQVVRGDSAAYFCASSPGAASTDTQYFGPGTRLTVL.

V is TRBV5-6 and J is TRBJ1-2; D is unresolved. The CDR3 has 17 residues. V lost 4 bases to trimming and J lost 6 bases, with 25 bases between them. CDR1 is SGHDT, CDR2 YYEEEE, per germline. This CDR3 reads CASSPKWMSGGKDGYTF. The CDR3 DNA sequence: TGTGCCAGCAGCCCAAAATGGATGAGCGGAGGGAAGGATGGCTACACCTTC.

The chain carries TRBV14 and TRBJ2-5; 9 positions match TRBD1. The germline gives CDR1 SGHDN, CDR2 FVKESK. V was pared by 5 bases and J by 1 base, with 8 bases of the junction left unmatched. This CDR3 is 16 amino acids long. As DNA, the CDR3 is TGTGCCAGCAGCTACACCGGGACAGGGACCCAAGAGACCCAGTACTTC. Encoded protein: CASSYTGTGTQETQYF.

V and J are TRBV5-4 and TRBJ1-1; D is unclear. V was cut by 3 bases and J by 7 bases, with 19 bases left in between. CDR3 length equals 15 residues. Per germline, CDR1 SGHNT and CDR2 YYREEE (reference sequence). CDR3 sequence: CASSSTTDGSLEAFF. The CDR3 DNA sequence: TGTGCCAGCAGCTCTACGACGGACGGTAGCCTTGAAGCTTTCTTT.

The CDR3 reads CAAAWGQETQYF. DNA of the CDR3: TGTGCCGCGGCCTGGGGGCAAGAGACCCAGTACTTC. The gene calls are TRBV6-6 and TRBJ2-5; the D gene could be TRBD1 or TRBD2 (5 bases each). V lost 11 bases to trimming and J lost 2 bases, with 12 bases between them. The germline V gene has CDR1 MNHNY and CDR2 SVGAGI (reference sequence). The CDR3 has 12 residues.

The V and J genes are TRBV6-2 or TRBV6-3 and TRBJ2-1, with D possibly being TRBD2 (7 bases). This CDR3 has 15 residues. The V gene lost 6 bases and the J gene lost 5 bases, with 17 bases spanning the gap. Germline CDR1 and CDR2: MNHEY and SVGEGT. CDR3 sequence (DNA): TGTGCCAGCAGATTACGTGGGGGGGCCCACAATGAGCAGTTCTTC. Translation: CASRLRGGAHNEQFF.

The V gene is TRBV27, the J gene TRBJ2-7; 11 bases match TRBD2. The CDR3 consists of 16 residues. CDR1 is MNHEY and CDR2 is SMNVEV in the germline V gene (reference sequence). The V gene end was trimmed by 2 bases and the J gene end by 5 bases; junction bases not matched to a gene: 8. The CDR3, as DNA: TGTGCCAGCAGTTTAATATCTAGCGGGAGGATCCACGAGCAGTACTTC. Translating gives CASSLISSGRIHEQYF.

In this sample, this clonotype turned up many times. This rearrangement joins TRBV29-1 to TRBJ1-3; D is ambiguous. From germline, CDR1 is SQVTM and CDR2 ANQGSEA. The CDR3 contains 12 residues. Trimming cost V 7 bases and J 6 bases, with 13 bases left between them. CDR3 amino acids: CSANLTPNTIYF. CDR3 DNA sequence: TGCAGCGCCAATCTAACTCCAAACACCATATATTTT.

This clonotype was counted only a few times. The rearrangement uses TRBV3-1 and TRBJ2-4; perhaps TRBD1 as D (5 bases). The tail of the sequence fits TRBJ2-7 better, so the J call may be wrong. This CDR3 comprises 15 residues. Germline-derived CDR1 and CDR2 are LGHDT and YNNKEL (reference sequence). Written as DNA, the CDR3 is TGTGCCAGCAGACCCGTGGGGCAGGGCGACCACGAGCAGTACTTC. Amino acid sequence: CASRPVGQGDHEQYF.